The TCR beta chain under discussion was sequenced for a study of T cell responses to AZD1222 COVID-19 vaccine. Overall study: Timing groups of about 4 and about 12 weeks for second doses were pooled.

The count of this clone is one. Profiled with immunoSEQ multiplex PCR; TCRdb holds only in-frame clones, not every one. The data show tens of thousands of clones, over 75% seen once. The CDR3 has 14 amino acids. Germline lookup yields CDR1 SEHNR and CDR2 FQNEAQ (reference sequence). J lost 5 bases, V lost 5 bases, and 6 bases had no gene match. V gene TRBV7-9 combines with J gene TRBJ1-1; 9 bases line up with TRBD1. The receptor's source is an adult in good health. The sample in question was peripheral blood, obtained on day 0 of AZD1222 vaccination. The CDR3 loop is CASSLQGARTEAFF. The CDR3, as DNA: TGTGCCAGCAGCCTACAGGGGGCAAGGACTGAAGCTTTCTTT.